This entry describes one T cell receptor beta chain. This entry is derived from a study of blood T cell repertoires in COVID-19. V was cut by 6 bases and J by 1 base, with 15 bases left in between. This CDR3 is built from 15 residues. Germline assignment: CDR1 MNHEY and CDR2 SVGAGI. Original processing methods: Researchers report that nucleated cell counts were estimated from reference gene primer amplification. Assay used: immunoSEQ multiplex PCR; TCRdb lists only in-frame clones, some missing. The D gene and trimming were derived from the DNA, and the V and J assignments and clone size from that table. The repertoire holds around 450,000 clones, about nine tenths seen once, with 0.55% to 0.75% in the top ten. In Cohort 3, a recovered donor had either two negative PCRs, clearance, or symptom resolution.

The rearrangement links TRBV6-5 to TRBJ1-1; tentative D call: TRBD1 (6 bases). Material: PBMCs or T cells enriched from blood (not recorded which). This TCR derives from a man aged 18-30 years who had recovered from COVID-19. This chain's CDR3 is CASSSGQRKNTEAFF. The CDR3 DNA sequence: TGTGCCAGCAGCAGTGGACAGAGAAAGAACACTGAAGCTTTCTTT.